A selection of T cell receptor beta chains follows, all from one sample in a study of blood T cell repertoires in COVID-19. Here immunoSEQ multiplex PCR was the method, and the copy in TCRdb shows in-frame clones only, minus some. The repertoire consists of some 120,000 clones, with around 89% occurring once and the leading ten covering roughly 7.6%. The sequenced sample consisted of peripheral blood. Receptor source: a man aged 50-60 years with acute or convalescent COVID-19. Both conserved end residues are part of each CDR3. A D gene is named only where the DNA matches it firmly. Not all rows give a size; the values are once, few, many and, for expanded clones, a class.

v_gene,j_gene,abundance,d_gene,CDR3aa,CDR3nt
TRBV5-1,TRBJ2-5,once,TRBD1,CASSLKDRGGLETQYF,TGCGCCAGCAGCCTAAAGGACAGGGGAGGTTTAGAGACCCAGTACTTC
TRBV6-2/TRBV6-3,TRBJ2-7,NA,NA,CASSPGHYEQYF,TGTGCCAGCAGCCCCGGACATTACGAGCAGTACTTC
TRBV6-5,TRBJ2-1,NA,TRBD2,CASSCPTSGRYNEQFF,TGTGCCAGCAGTTGCCCTACTAGCGGACGCTACAATGAGCAGTTCTTC
TRBV7-6,TRBJ2-3,NA,NA,CASSFGQGGTDTQYF,TGTGCCAGCAGCTTTGGGCAGGGGGGAACAGATACGCAGTATTTT
TRBV3-1/TRBV3-2,TRBJ1-2,NA,NA,CASRGQNYGYTF,TGTGCCAGCAGAGGACAGAACTATGGCTACACCTTC
TRBV4-1,TRBJ2-7,NA,NA,CASSQESGRSYEQYF,TGCGCCAGCAGCCAAGAGTCAGGGCGATCCTACGAGCAGTACTTC
TRBV2,TRBJ2-7,NA,TRBD1,CATRGQGATYEQYF,TGTGCCACCCGGGGACAGGGGGCTACCTACGAGCAGTACTTC
TRBV6-6,TRBJ1-2,NA,NA,CASSVASYGYTF,TGTGCCAGCAGCGTGGCTAGCTATGGCTACACCTTC
TRBV10-3,TRBJ1-6,NA,NA,CAISGGAGLSSPLHF,TGTGCCATCAGCGGAGGGGCAGGCCTATCTTCACCCCTCCACTTT
TRBV4-1,TRBJ1-1,NA,TRBD1,CASSQDRAEAFF,TGCGCCAGCAGCCAGGACAGGGCTGAAGCTTTCTTT
TRBV19,TRBJ1-5,many,TRBD1,CASSRDRGQHF,TGTGCCAGTAGTAGGGACAGGGGGCAGCATTTT
TRBV4-3,TRBJ2-4,NA,TRBD2,CASSTGTSGRGTKNIQYF,TGCGCCAGCAGCACGGGGACTAGCGGGAGAGGGACCAAAAACATTCAGTACTTC
TRBV30,TRBJ2-7,NA,TRBD2,CAWSRTSGYYEQYF,TGTGCCTGGAGTCGAACTAGCGGGTATTACGAGCAGTACTTC
TRBV11-2,TRBJ1-2,NA,TRBD1,CASSLGGGDGYTF,TGTGCCAGCAGCTTAGGAGGGGGCGATGGCTACACCTTC
TRBV11-3,TRBJ1-2,NA,NA,CASSLGDTVYGYTF,TGTGCCAGCAGCTTAGGAGATACAGTGTATGGCTACACCTTC
TRBV29-1,TRBJ2-5,NA,NA,CSVEIGSSLSETQYF,TGCAGCGTTGAGATTGGATCTAGCCTCTCCGAGACCCAGTACTTC
TRBV24-1,TRBJ2-1,NA,TRBD1,CATSDSTAGGQGGNEQFF,TGTGCCACCAGTGATTCCACTGCCGGGGGACAGGGAGGCAATGAGCAGTTCTTC
TRBV20-1,TRBJ1-2,once,TRBD1,CSASRGGSYGYTF,TGCAGTGCTAGTAGAGGGGGCTCCTATGGCTACACCTTC
TRBV5-1,TRBJ2-1,NA,TRBD1,CASSVLMLTGGSSNEQFF,TGCGCCAGCAGCGTACTTATGTTGACAGGGGGATCGTCCAATGAGCAGTTCTTC